These T cell receptor beta chains were read from a single sample in a study of neurological immune-mediated disorders. TCRdb analysed the 5' RACE reads with MiXCR anew, one entry per CDR3 protein. This sample has some 60,000 distinct CDR3 sequences; 4% to 5.5% occur once, and the top ten carry approximately 3.5%. Source material: PBMCs. Receptor source: a woman aged 45-65 years with multiple sclerosis. Each CDR3 is given with its conserved first and last residue. Fields, in order: CDR3 protein, CDR3 DNA, J gene, clone size, V gene, D gene. The D gene is left open where the match is weak. Size is stated for part of the rows, as once, few or many counts, or as a class when the clone is expanded.

CASTLAGSYNEQFF	TGCGCCAGCACTCTAGCGGGCTCCTACAATGAGCAGTTCTTC	TRBJ2-1	many	TRBV5-1	TRBD2
CASSRDREVSEQYF	TGTGCCAGCAGCCGGGACAGGGAGGTTTCCGAGCAGTACTTC	TRBJ2-7	many	TRBV7-9	TRBD1
CASSTVGEFSDTQYF	TGTGCCAGCAGCACAGTTGGGGAATTTTCAGATACGCAGTATTTT	TRBJ2-3	.	TRBV7-8	.
CALQGANTGELFF	TGTGCCCTTCAGGGAGCGAACACCGGGGAGCTGTTTTTT	TRBJ2-2	many	TRBV10-3	.
CASSLEGISEKLFF	TGTGCCAGCAGCTTAGAGGGGATCTCTGAAAAACTGTTTTTT	TRBJ1-4	many	TRBV11-2	.
CASSLVTSGGNEQFF	TGCGCCAGCAGCTTGGTAACTAGCGGGGGCAATGAGCAGTTCTTC	TRBJ2-1	few	TRBV5-1	TRBD2
CASLPRDRLGSYNEQFF	TGTGCCAGCCTACCTAGGGACAGGCTTGGCTCCTACAATGAGCAGTTCTTC	TRBJ2-1	many	TRBV5-6	TRBD1
CASSFAGTDDQHF	TGTGCCAGCAGCTTTGCAGGGACCGACGACCAGCATTTT	TRBJ1-5	many	TRBV13	.
CASTPRIQGDSPLNF	TGTGCCAGCACCCCCAGAATACAGGGGGATTCACCCCTCAACTTT	TRBJ1-6	many	TRBV28	TRBD1
CASSRYSSSTDTQYF	TGTGCCAGCAGTAGGTATTCATCTAGCACAGATACGCAGTATTTT	TRBJ2-3	many	TRBV12-3/TRBV12-4	.
CSAPRGGSKETQYF	TGCAGTGCCCCAAGGGGCGGGAGTAAAGAGACCCAGTACTTC	TRBJ2-5	many	TRBV20-1	TRBD2
CSAAGSNTGTRDEQFF	TGCAGTGCTGCGGGATCAAACACCGGGACTAGGGATGAGCAGTTCTTC	TRBJ2-1	many	TRBV20-1	TRBD2
CASSYSRRSTEETQYF	TGTGCCAGCAGTTATTCCCGCAGGTCGACCGAAGAGACCCAGTACTTC	TRBJ2-5	many	TRBV27	.
CASSPTGDTQYF	TGTGCCAGCAGCCCTACGGGGGATACGCAGTATTTT	TRBJ2-3	many	TRBV7-2	.
CASSLPGNTIYF	TGTGCCAGCAGCTTACCTGGGAACACCATATATTTT	TRBJ1-3	many	TRBV7-2	.
CASSQGRGPVNYGYTF	TGTGCCAGCAGCCAAGGCAGGGGGCCGGTAAACTATGGCTACACCTTC	TRBJ1-2	many	TRBV3-1	TRBD1
CASHGVGTFTGELFF	TGTGCCTCCCACGGAGTGGGGACGTTCACCGGGGAGCTGTTTTTT	TRBJ2-2	.	TRBV6-2/TRBV6-3	.
CAISESRETGDIQYF	TGTGCCATCAGTGAGTCGAGGGAAACGGGAGACATTCAGTACTTC	TRBJ2-4	.	TRBV10-3	.
CASKQGGGRYNEQFF	TGTGCCAGCAAACAGGGAGGGGGGCGGTACAATGAGCAGTTCTTC	TRBJ2-1	few	TRBV14	.
CSAQSGDEQFF	TGCAGTGCCCAGTCGGGCGATGAGCAGTTCTTC	TRBJ2-1	many	TRBV20-1	.
CASSGRGTNTEAFF	TGTGCCAGCAGCGGACGGGGAACGAACACTGAAGCTTTCTTT	TRBJ1-1	many	TRBV11-3	.
CSAPPAQTAKNTEAFF	TGCAGTGCTCCTCCAGCCCAGACAGCCAAGAACACTGAAGCTTTCTTT	TRBJ1-1	many	TRBV20-1	.
CASSLIVGVNSPLHF	TGTGCCAGCAGCTTGATAGTGGGAGTTAATTCACCCCTCCACTTT	TRBJ1-6	many	TRBV5-8	.
CASSESGGANVLTF	TGTGCCAGCAGTGAATCAGGTGGGGCCAACGTCCTGACTTTC	TRBJ2-6	many	TRBV6-4	.
CASSYLGNTEAFF	TGTGCCAGCAGTTACCTGGGGAACACTGAAGCTTTCTTT	TRBJ1-1	many	TRBV6-5	.
CASSLWEADTQYF	TGTGCCAGCAGCTTATGGGAAGCAGATACGCAGTATTTT	TRBJ2-3	many	TRBV7-3	.
CASSLGGSYNQPQHF	TGTGCCAGCAGCTTAGGAGGCAGTTACAATCAGCCCCAGCATTTT	TRBJ1-5	many	TRBV7-2	.
CASSLESQGLFEAFF	TGTGCCAGCAGCTTAGAGAGTCAGGGTCTTTTTGAAGCTTTCTTT	TRBJ1-1	many	TRBV7-8	.
CASSPLAGTDTQYF	TGTGCCAGCAGCCCACTAGCGGGCACAGATACGCAGTATTTT	TRBJ2-3	many	TRBV7-2	TRBD2
CASSPGMNYGYTF	TGTGCCAGCAGTCCGGGGATGAACTATGGCTACACCTTC	TRBJ1-2	.	TRBV27	.
CASSPDGSSYNSPLHF	TGCGCCAGCAGCCCGGACGGGAGCTCCTATAATTCACCCCTCCACTTT	TRBJ1-6	many	TRBV5-1	.
CSANGDSNQPQHF	TGCAGTGCTAACGGCGATAGCAATCAGCCCCAGCATTTT	TRBJ1-5	many	TRBV20-1	.
CASSLIRSGGVYEQYF	TGCGCCAGCAGCCTTATAAGATCGGGGGGCGTCTACGAGCAGTACTTC	TRBJ2-7	many	TRBV4-1	.
CASSEYNQPQHF	TGTGCCAGCAGTGAATACAATCAGCCCCAGCATTTT	TRBJ1-5	.	TRBV25-1	.
CASSPLLNEQFF	TGCGCCAGCAGCCCATTGTTAAATGAGCAGTTCTTC	TRBJ2-1	many	TRBV5-1	.
CASTLGGTSGRGTQYF	TGTGCCAGCACCTTGGGGGGGACTAGCGGTCGGGGTACGCAGTATTTT	TRBJ2-3	many	TRBV12-3/TRBV12-4	TRBD2
CASRTGTSLQETQYF	TGTGCCAGCAGAACCGGGACTAGCCTCCAAGAGACCCAGTACTTC	TRBJ2-5	many	TRBV4-2	TRBD2
CASWGGGINEKLFF	TGTGCCAGCTGGGGAGGGGGAATTAATGAAAAACTGTTTTTT	TRBJ1-4	many	TRBV27	.
CSASGQDGYQPQNF	TGCAGTGCTAGCGGGCAGGACGGGTATCAGCCCCAGAATTTT	TRBJ1-5	many	TRBV20-1	.
CASSLLRRTSGGLNTGELFF	TGTGCCAGCAGCCTCTTGCGCAGGACTAGCGGGGGCCTGAACACCGGGGAGCTGTTTTTT	TRBJ2-2	.	TRBV3-1	TRBD2
CASSVGGGSYNEQFF	TGTGCCAGCAGCGTAGGCGGGGGATCCTACAATGAGCAGTTCTTC	TRBJ2-1	many	TRBV9	TRBD2
CASSLLVSQETQYF	TGTGCCAGCAGCTTGTTAGTTTCCCAAGAGACCCAGTACTTC	TRBJ2-5	many	TRBV5-4	.